This section outlines one T cell receptor beta chain sequence together with its context. In its sample, this clone was seen many times. No antigen is known for it. Per-base qualities were not stored, and no clone one base away is much larger. The sample holds other DNA sequences that translate to the same CDR3. The data derive from a study of metastatic and nonmetastatic thyroid tumors (dated by TCRdb to 2020 to 2021). Broadly, across the study: Repertoires were compared across peripheral blood and tumor or nodule tissue samples from malignant and benign thyroid patients.

Before undergoing thyroid surgery, none of the patients had been given any kind of treatment. Using T-cell receptor beta sequencing, the study looked back at clinical samples from patients collected from about 2011 to 2018. What the authors observed across the whole study: In both blood and tumor samples, TCR beta diversity was reported to be significantly higher in malignant tumors than in benign nodules.

Library preparation used PCR. TCRdb records Illumina HiSeq 4000 as the sequencer. High-throughput sequencing was used to profile the TCR beta-chain CDR3 region of every patient. As for the original processing: A classifier to discriminate distant-metastatic papillary thyroid cancer patients was built from CDR3 differences across clinicopathological groups. The Shannon index was used to measure repertoire diversity, and the Morisita-Horn index was used to measure how similar tumor and blood repertoires were. TCRdb's own reprocessing of the public reads used fastp at Q25 and MiXCR and kept productive beta chains. TCRdb assigned the V and J calls; the authors' analysis was not used. This sample is represented by 45,000 or so clones; roughly 3.9% of them were singletons. The top ten clones comprise around 9.6% of the sample. Material: blood. The clonotype comes from a female donor with papillary thyroid cancer or a benign thyroid nodule (not recorded which). Some clones in this sample may be carry-over from other donors' samples.

The nucleotides read TGTGCCACCAGCAGAGGGTCACAGGGGGCGAACACTGAAGCTTTCTTT. Translation gives CATSRGSQGANTEAFF. The V gene is TRBV15 and the J gene is TRBJ1-1; 9 bases in the middle match TRBD1. The germline V gene (reference sequence) provides CDR1 LNHNV and CDR2 YYDKDF. CDR3 length: 16 amino acids, cysteine to phenylalanine. CDR3 DNA only is kept here, 48 bases in frame from base 1. Unmatched junction bases come to 4, with V trimmed by 1 base and J by 1 base.